This T cell receptor (beta chain) was observed in a study of T-cell reconstitution after alpha-beta-depleted transplantation in children. This sample's TCRbeta library carried unique molecular identifier barcodes. One entry per CDR3 protein, called by TCRdb with MiXCR from the PCR reads. Of under 250,000 distinct CDR3 sequences detected, 20% to 30% appear once; the ten largest clones hold about 4.8%. Germline loops: CDR1 SQVTM, CDR2 ANQGSEA. Trimming pared 6 bases from V and 0 bases from J, leaving 11 bases between. CDR3 length: 13 amino acids. Remarks on this clonotype: Its antigen is still unknown.

Points from the study as a whole: After transplant, at about two months, alpha-beta T cells were reportedly derived from several hundred expanded graft clones. At the one-year point after transplant, T-cell counts and TCRbeta diversity were found to come mostly from T cells that had been newly produced.

The V and J genes are TRBV29-1 and TRBJ1-1, with D maybe TRBD1 (5 bases). This specimen consisted of PBMCs, mostly from graft donor cells, obtained 360 days after TCRalphabeta/CD19-depleted stem cell transplant. This receptor was taken from a female patient aged 2 to 10 who had a stem cell transplant for congenital amegakaryocytic thrombocytopenia, so the T cells may come from the graft donor. Here the CDR3 DNA reads TGCAGCGTCACGACAGCGATGAACACTGAAGCTTTCTTT. This gives the protein CSVTTAMNTEAFF.